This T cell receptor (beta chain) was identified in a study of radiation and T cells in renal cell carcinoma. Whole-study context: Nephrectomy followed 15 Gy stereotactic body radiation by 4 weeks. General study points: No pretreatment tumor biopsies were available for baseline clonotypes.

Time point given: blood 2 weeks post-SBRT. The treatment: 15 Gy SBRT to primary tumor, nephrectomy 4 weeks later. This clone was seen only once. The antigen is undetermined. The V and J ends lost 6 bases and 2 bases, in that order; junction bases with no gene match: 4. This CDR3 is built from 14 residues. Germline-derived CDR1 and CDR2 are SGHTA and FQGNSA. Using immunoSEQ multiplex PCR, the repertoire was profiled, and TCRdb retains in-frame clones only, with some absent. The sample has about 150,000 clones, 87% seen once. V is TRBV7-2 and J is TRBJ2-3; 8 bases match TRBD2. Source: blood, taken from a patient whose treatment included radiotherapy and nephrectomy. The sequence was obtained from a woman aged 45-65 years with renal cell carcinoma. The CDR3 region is CASRVAGLTDTQYF. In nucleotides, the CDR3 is TGTGCCAGCAGGGTAGCGGGGCTCACAGATACGCAGTATTTT.